This entry describes one T cell receptor (beta chain). Its target is not known. Germline and junction disagree at one end, which may indicate a read error. This sample stems from a study of cytomegalovirus exposure and HLA in healthy donors. The CDR3 is 11 residues long. CDR1 and CDR2 (germline): SEHNR, FQNEAQ (reference sequence). PCR employed 60 Vbeta and 13 Jbeta primers. Profiled with immunoSEQ multiplex PCR; TCRdb holds only in-frame clones, not every one. The sample yields 95,000 to 150,000 clones, roughly 70% seen once. Study-wide points: V- and J-gene trimming in TCR beta was tied to a missense DCLRE1C variant by an analysis performed later. In a later analysis, productive TCRs from donors in an Asian-associated ancestry cluster reportedly carried fewer N-insertions than the cohort mean. Rare TCR sequences predominated, though certain public TCRs were found in many donors.

This TCR came from a young man in good health and CMV-seronegative. Sequencing used PBMCs. V and J are TRBV7-9 and TRBJ1-1; D is perhaps TRBD1 (5 bases). The chain's CDR3 is CSSSPGAEAFF. The CDR3 nucleotides are TGTTCCAGCAGCCCGGGGGCTGAAGCTTTCTTT.